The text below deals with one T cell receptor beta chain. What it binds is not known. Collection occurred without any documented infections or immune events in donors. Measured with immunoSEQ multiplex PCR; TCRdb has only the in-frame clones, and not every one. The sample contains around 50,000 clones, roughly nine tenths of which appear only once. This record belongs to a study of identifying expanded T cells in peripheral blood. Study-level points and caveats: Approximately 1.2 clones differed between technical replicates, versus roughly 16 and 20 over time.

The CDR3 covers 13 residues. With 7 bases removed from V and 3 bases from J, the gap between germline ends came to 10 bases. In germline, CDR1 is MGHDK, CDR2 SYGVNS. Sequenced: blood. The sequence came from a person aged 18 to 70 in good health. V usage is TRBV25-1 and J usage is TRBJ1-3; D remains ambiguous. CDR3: CASKISDGNTIYF. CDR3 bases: TGTGCCAGCAAGATCAGCGATGGAAACACCATATATTTT.